This entry lists 30 T cell receptor beta chains sequenced from one sample in a study of post-analysis software for immune sequencing data. Study outcomes and limitations: Four or five TRBV segments were more frequent in patients than controls; TRBV5-6, TRBV5-1 and TRBV20-1 belonged to this group.

The library was made from cDNA and included unique molecular identifiers. TCRdb re-derived calls from the PCR reads in MiXCR, one entry per CDR3 protein. Of 380,000 or so distinct CDR3 sequences detected, less than 40% appear once; the ten largest clones hold under 15%. These receptors' antigens are unknown. The specimen sequenced was blood. The receptors were gathered from a girl between 10 and 17 years old with multiple sclerosis.

This chain joins TRBV20-1 and TRBJ1-2; no firm D call. Trimming took off 0 bases at V and 4 bases at J, with 18 bases between the two ends. The length of the CDR3 is 16 residues. The germline V gene encodes CDR1 DFQATT and CDR2 SNEGSKA (reference sequence). The CDR3 bases are TGCAGTGCTAGAGATCATAAGGACCCAACGGGCTATGGCTACACCTTC. It codes for CSARDHKDPTGYGYTF.

This clonotype was seen a handful of times. The J gene is TRBJ2-3, the V gene TRBV9; D gene unclear. The CDR3 totals 12 residues. The germline V gene encodes CDR1 SGDLS and CDR2 YYNGEE. The V end was cut by 4 bases, the J end by 4 bases, with 7 bases between. In nucleotides, the CDR3 is TGTGCCAGCAGCCCCCCGGCAGATACGCAGTATTTT. Translated: CASSPPADTQYF.

The V call is TRBV7-9, the J call TRBJ2-6; no clear D gene. Trimming left V 2 bases short and J 2 bases short, with 7 bases between. Germline V gives CDR1 SEHNR, CDR2 FQNEAQ (reference sequence). The CDR3 length is 15 residues. DNA of the CDR3: TGTGCCAGCAGCTTACAATTAGCTGGGGCCAACGTCCTGACTTTC. It specifies CASSLQLAGANVLTF.

This clonotype has a handful of counts. This CDR3 is CASSEETLSSYEQYF. The CDR3 nucleotides read TGCGCCAGCAGTGAGGAGACACTCAGCTCCTACGAGCAGTACTTC. The J gene is TRBJ2-7, the V gene TRBV10-2; D gene ambiguous. The length of the CDR3 is 15 residues. V was pared by 2 bases and J by 0 bases, with 11 bases between. Germline CDR1 and CDR2: WSHSY and SAAADI.

The genes are TRBV5-1 and TRBJ1-1; a possible D gene is TRBD1 (5 bases). The CDR3 spans 14 residues. V lost 5 bases to trimming and J lost 0 bases, with 11 bases between them. The germline V gene encodes CDR1 SGHRS and CDR2 YFSETQ. CDR3 in amino acids: CASRRDGLNTEAFF. The CDR3 DNA follows: TGCGCCAGCAGGAGGGACGGATTGAACACTGAAGCTTTCTTT. The full variable domain, in which reference TRBV5-1 and TRBJ1-1 provide the parts outside the CDR3, is KAGVTQTPRYLIKTRGQQVTLSCSPISGHRSVSWYQQTPGQGLQFLFEYFSETQRNKGNFPGRFSGRQFSNSRSEMNVSTLELGDSALYLCASRRDGLNTEAFFGQGTRLTVV.

This clonotype appeared a few times. V gene TRBV7-9 combines with J gene TRBJ1-2; the match to TRBD1 covers 9 bases. CDR1 is SEHNR, CDR2 FQNEAQ, per germline (reference sequence). V dropped 5 bases and J dropped 2; count of bases not matched to a gene: 6. The CDR3 runs to 15 residues. CDR3 sequence reads: CASSRAGQGNYGYTF. For the CDR3, the DNA is TGTGCCAGCAGCCGAGCCGGACAGGGGAACTATGGCTACACCTTC.

The rearrangement joins TRBV24-1 to TRBJ2-5, with 7 nucleotides matching TRBD1. The CDR3 loop spans 16 amino acids. Germline-derived CDR1 and CDR2 are KGHDR and SFDVKD. Losses at the gene ends were 7 bases for V and 7 bases for J; bases not matched to a gene: 17. The CDR3 DNA follows: TGTGCCACCAGCCGGGGCGTGGACAGGAAGGATGTGACCCAGTACTTC. Its protein product is CATSRGVDRKDVTQYF.

This clonotype was recorded only once. V usage is TRBV4-2 and J usage is TRBJ2-7; D is unclear. Germline V gene sequence: CDR1 LGHNA, CDR2 YNFKEQ. The CDR3 has 13 amino acids. Trimming shortened V by 6 bases and J by 1 base, and 10 bases separated the two germline ends. The CDR3 sequence: CASSGTLSYEQYF. The CDR3 region has the DNA TGTGCCAGCAGTGGAACCCTTTCCTACGAGCAGTACTTC.

This chain joins TRBV11-2 and TRBJ1-1; D is unclear. The CDR3 covers 14 residues. Looked up from germline, CDR1 is SGHAT and CDR2 is FQNNGV. The V gene lost 1 base and the J gene lost 4 bases, with 10 bases spanning the gap. In nucleotides, the CDR3 is TGTGCCAGCAGCTTAGGGGCCCGTGGCACTGAAGCTTTCTTT. Amino acids: CASSLGARGTEAFF.

This clonotype has just a few counts. The DNA of the CDR3 is TGCAGTGCTAGAGGGGGGACAGCCAGTGATTATACGCAGTATTTT. It yields the protein CSARGGTASDYTQYF. V usage is TRBV20-1 and J usage is TRBJ2-3, with TRBD1 identical over 7 bases. V was pared by 1 base and J by 7 bases, with 11 bases of the junction left unmatched. The CDR3 is made up of 15 amino acids. The germline V gene has CDR1 DFQATT and CDR2 SNEGSKA (reference sequence).

DNA of the CDR3: TGTGCCAGCAGCCAAGATAGGGTGGGTCAGCGAGCGTTCGAAGAGACCCAGTACTTC. Amino acid sequence: CASSQDRVGQRAFEETQYF. The V call is TRBV4-2, the J call TRBJ2-5; D is unclear. This CDR3 has 19 residues. Germline lookup yields CDR1 LGHNA and CDR2 YNFKEQ. Trimming shortened V by 0 bases and J by 3 bases, and 23 bases separated the two germline ends.

Comments on this clonotype: The junction shows a germline mismatch at one end, possibly a read error. J is TRBJ2-7 and V is TRBV24-1; no clear D. CDR3 length: 14 residues. From germline, CDR1 is KGHDR and CDR2 SFDVKD. Written as DNA, the CDR3 is TGTGCCACCGGTGATGCCGACACGTCCTACGAGCAGTACTTC. Translating gives CATGDADTSYEQYF.

This clonotype was seen a handful of times. The chain employs TRBV20-1 and TRBJ2-5; the match to TRBD2 covers 9 bases. This CDR3 has 17 amino acids. Looked up from germline, CDR1 is DFQATT and CDR2 is SNEGSKA (reference sequence). The V gene end was trimmed by 5 bases and the J gene end by 2 bases; junction bases not matched to a gene: 15. CDR3: CSAGKTIAGVLQETQYF. The CDR3 DNA reads as TGCAGTGCTGGAAAAACTATAGCGGGGGTATTGCAAGAGACCCAGTACTTC.

This clonotype has more than one count but fewer than ten. This chain joins TRBV6-5 and TRBJ1-1, with D unclear. The germline CDR1 and CDR2 sequences are MNHEY and SVGAGI. The V gene lost 2 bases and the J gene lost 2 bases, with 6 bases spanning the gap. The CDR3 length is 13 residues. The CDR3 coding sequence is TGTGCCAGCAGTTACGACCTTAACACTGAAGCTTTCTTT. Amino acid sequence: CASSYDLNTEAFF.

This clonotype was picked up a small number of times. This rearrangement joins TRBV12-3 or TRBV12-4 to TRBJ1-2, with D possibly matching TRBD1 (6 bases). Trimming took 5 bases from V and 3 from J, leaving 13 bases between them. The CDR3 has 14 amino acids. Written as DNA, the CDR3 is TGTGCCAGCAGTACCCACAGGGTTTACTATGGCTACACCTTC. Protein: CASSTHRVYYGYTF.

This clonotype is medium-sized (0.01 to 0.1%) within its sample. The rearrangement links TRBV14 to TRBJ2-3; 12 nucleotides align to TRBD2. This CDR3 is built from 17 residues. V was pared by 0 bases and J by 6 bases, with 7 bases of the junction left unmatched. The V gene's germline CDR1 is SGHDN and CDR2 FVKESK. CDR3 region: CASSQDPLAGGPDTQYF. In nucleotides, the CDR3 is TGTGCCAGCAGCCAAGATCCCCTAGCGGGGGGGCCGGATACGCAGTATTTT.

This clonotype appeared a single time. This chain uses TRBV20-1 with TRBJ1-4; unclear D gene. There are 14 residues in the CDR3. Trimming took off 3 bases at V and 1 base at J, with 9 bases between the two ends. CDR1 is DFQATT and CDR2 is SNEGSKA in the germline V gene (reference sequence). This CDR3 is CSARTKGTNEKLFF. The CDR3 nucleotides read TGCAGTGCTAGGACTAAGGGAACTAATGAAAAACTGTTTTTT.

The chain is built from TRBV15 and TRBJ1-1, with TRBD1 as a possible D gene (5 bases). The germline gives CDR1 LNHNV, CDR2 YYDKDF (reference sequence). V dropped 5 bases and J dropped 2 bases, with 15 bases sitting between them. This CDR3 region has 15 residues. This CDR3 reads CATSPRRGTNTEAFF. The CDR3 coding sequence is TGTGCCACCAGCCCCAGGCGGGGGACCAACACTGAAGCTTTCTTT.

This chain links TRBV12-3 or TRBV12-4 with TRBJ2-3, with D maybe TRBD2 (6 bases). Trimming stripped 1 base from V and 2 bases from J, with 10 bases between. This CDR3 contains 15 residues. The CDR3 DNA follows: TGTGCCAGCAGTTTAGGGCTAGCGACCACAGATACGCAGTATTTT. Translated: CASSLGLATTDTQYF.

V is TRBV20-1 and J is TRBJ2-1; D is possibly TRBD2 (6 bases). The V gene lost 4 bases and the J gene lost 9 bases, with 19 bases spanning the gap. This CDR3 has 14 residues. The germline V gene has CDR1 DFQATT and CDR2 SNEGSKA (reference sequence). CDR3 residues: CSAKAGPRGGEQFF. The CDR3 DNA follows: TGCAGTGCTAAAGCCGGGCCGAGGGGAGGTGAGCAGTTCTTC.

V is TRBV20-1 and J is TRBJ1-1; TRBD1 aligns across 7 bases. Germline values: CDR1 DFQATT, CDR2 SNEGSKA (reference sequence). J was trimmed by 5 bases and V by 5 bases; bases with no gene match: 8. There are 13 residues in the CDR3. CDR3 in amino acids: CSAPDRVGTEAFF. The CDR3 DNA follows: TGCAGTGCTCCCGACAGGGTAGGGACTGAAGCTTTCTTT.

The rearrangement links TRBV6-5 to TRBJ1-4; a possible D gene is TRBD1 (6 bases). CDR1 MNHEY and CDR2 SVGAGI come from the germline V gene. V lost 2 bases and J 8 bases, leaving 18 bases between the germline ends. The CDR3 covers 16 residues. The CDR3 region is CASSYTGLGAEEKLFF. CDR3 nucleotides: TGTGCCAGCAGTTACACGGGTTTGGGGGCAGAGGAAAAACTGTTTTTT.

The rearrangement uses TRBV20-1 and TRBJ1-2; D may be TRBD1 (6 bases). There are 14 residues in the CDR3. CDR1 is DFQATT, CDR2 SNEGSKA, per germline (reference sequence). V was trimmed by 7 bases and J by 0 bases, leaving 15 bases between them. The CDR3: CSVGGGGSNYGYTF. CDR3 in DNA: TGCAGTGTGGGGGGAGGGGGTTCTAACTATGGCTACACCTTC.

A few counts support this clonotype. The chain joins TRBV4-1 to TRBJ1-1; tentatively, D is TRBD1 (6 bases). Germline V gene sequence: CDR1 MGHRA, CDR2 YSYEKL. The V end lost 6 bases, the J end lost 4 bases, and 18 bases lay between the germline ends. This CDR3 region has 15 residues. The CDR3 nucleotides read TGCGCCAGCAGAAAAGGGCAGGGGCAGGCCACTGAAGCTTTCTTT. Translating it yields CASRKGQGQATEAFF.

The chain combines TRBV18 with TRBJ1-1; D unclear. The germline V gene has CDR1 KGHSH and CDR2 LQKENI. The CDR3 is 14 residues long. Trimming took off 6 bases at V and 0 bases at J, with 11 bases between the two ends. The CDR3 reads CASSVDGLNTEAFF. DNA of the CDR3: TGTGCCAGCTCCGTCGACGGGTTGAACACTGAAGCTTTCTTT.

Only a few counts were recorded for this clonotype. The chain uses TRBV4-1 and TRBJ2-5; a weak D match, TRBD1 (6 bases). The V end was cut by 3 bases, the J end by 3 bases, with 11 bases between. This CDR3 comprises 14 residues. Germline CDR1 reads MGHRA; CDR2 reads YSYEKL. This CDR3 reads CASSHSNREETQYF. CDR3 in DNA: TGCGCCAGCAGCCATAGTAACAGGGAAGAGACCCAGTACTTC.

This clonotype was seen just once. The genes are TRBV12-3 or TRBV12-4 and TRBJ2-7, with no clear D. The J call may be mistaken, given a closer DNA end match to TRBJ2-5. The CDR3 contains 11 residues. Here the CDR3 DNA reads TGTGCCAGCAGTCCCGAGCAGACCCAGTACTTC. Translated: CASSPEQTQYF.

The genes are TRBV12-3 or TRBV12-4 and TRBJ2-2; D remains unclear. V was shortened by 7 bases and J by 5 bases, with 8 bases between the two germline ends. CDR3 length: 12 residues. The CDR3 DNA sequence: TGTGCCAGCACTTTTAGTACCGGGGAGCTGTTTTTT. Residues: CASTFSTGELFF.

A note on this clonotype: At one boundary the junction diverges from the germline segment, which might be a read error. V is TRBV29-1 and J is TRBJ2-5; perhaps TRBD1 as D (5 bases). The CDR3 length is 13 residues. Germline lookup yields CDR1 SQVTM and CDR2 ANQGSEA. The CDR3 DNA follows: TGCAGCGTTGAACCCCAGGGTTTAGAGGCCCAGTACTTC. Encoded protein: CSVEPQGLEAQYF. Full variable domain (rest looked up from reference TRBV29-1 and TRBJ2-5): SAVISQKPSRDICQRGTSLTIQCQVDSQVTMMFWYRQQPGQSLTLIATANQGSEATYESGFVIDKFPISRPNLTFSTLTVSNMSPEDSSIYLCSVEPQGLEAQYFGPGTRLLVL.

The chain uses TRBV20-1 and TRBJ2-1; 9 positions agree with TRBD2. Trimming at V came to 5 bases and at J to 2 bases, leaving 10 bases not matched to a gene. The germline V gene has CDR1 DFQATT and CDR2 SNEGSKA (reference sequence). The length of the CDR3 is 16 residues. CDR3 sequence reads: CSARGASGVTYNEQFF. The CDR3 region has the DNA TGCAGTGCTCGGGGGGCTAGCGGGGTAACCTACAATGAGCAGTTCTTC.